This TCR beta chain was recovered during a study of shared T cell receptors in the human thymus. TCRdb's table, derived via immunoSEQ multiplex PCR, lists solely in-frame clones and lacks some. The sample has hundreds of thousands of clones, 75% to 80% seen once. CDR3 length: 18 residues. Trimming took off 2 bases at V and 2 bases at J, with 18 bases between the two ends. Germline values: CDR1 SGHAT, CDR2 FQNNGV. The data were also submitted as part of a second study, on human thymus T cells. In that study: Resections removed during corrective heart surgery provided the thymus tissue used. Thymic and blood repertoires appeared to carry a bias in their V and J gene usage. Unrelated individuals had highly overlapping thymic repertoires, as reported in related research.

The receptor comes from a boy in the first two years of life with a congenital heart defect. The chain recombines TRBV11-2 with TRBJ2-2; a weak D match, TRBD2 (6 bases). The specimen was thymocytes. The CDR3 region is CASSLIEGGLPNTGELFF. CDR3 sequence (DNA): TGTGCCAGCAGCTTAATTGAAGGAGGGCTACCCAACACCGGGGAGCTGTTTTTT.